These 12 T cell receptor beta chains share one sample of origin, sequenced in a study of STAT5B mutations in CD4+ large granular lymphocyte leukemia. This table comes from immunoSEQ multiplex PCR, and its TCRdb copy is limited to in-frame clones, with some not included. The top ten clones hold approximately 4% of a sample with roughly 40,000 clones, roughly 79% of them seen once. The sample was CD4+ T cells from blood buffy coats. These receptor sequences come from a human donor in good health.

The CDR3 DNA reads TGTGCCAGCAGGGGACAGGGACAGCAGTCACCCCTCCACTTT. It translates to CASRGQGQQSPLHF. The V call is TRBV6-6, the J call TRBJ1-6, with TRBD1 matching 9 bases. CDR1 MNHNY and CDR2 SVGAGI come from the germline V gene (reference sequence). Unmatched junction bases numbered 7, after V lost 6 bases and J lost 10 bases. This CDR3 comprises 14 residues.

The chain recombines TRBV5-1 with TRBJ2-5; 7 nucleotides agree with TRBD1. CDR3 length: 16 residues. Trimming cost V 4 bases and J 1 base; bases outside gene matches: 10. The germline CDR1 and CDR2 sequences are SGHRS and YFSETQ. This chain's CDR3 is CASSTGQDRRQETQYF. The CDR3 DNA sequence: TGCGCCAGCAGCACCGGACAGGACCGCCGCCAAGAGACCCAGTACTTC.

The rearrangement joins TRBV5-6 to TRBJ2-5, with 7 positions matching TRBD1. The end of the DNA fits TRBJ2-7 better, so the J call may be wrong. CDR1 is SGHDT and CDR2 is YYEEEE in the germline V gene. The length of the CDR3 is 16 residues. The CDR3 region has the DNA TGTGCCAGCAGCCGCCTAGACAGGGCCCTATCCTACGAGCAGTACTTC. It encodes CASSRLDRALSYEQYF.

The chain is built from TRBV2 and TRBJ2-3; D gene ambiguous. The CDR3 is 14 residues long. Germline CDR1 is SNHLY and CDR2 is FYNNEI. Trimming removed 4 bases at V and 3 bases at J, with 11 bases between. CDR3 loop: CASSGGAHTDTQYF. In DNA form, the CDR3 reads TGTGCCAGCAGTGGGGGTGCCCATACAGATACGCAGTATTTT.

The chain carries TRBV5-6 and TRBJ2-1; 11 bases are shared with TRBD2. The germline CDR1 and CDR2 sequences are SGHDT and YYEEEE. V gave up 2 bases and J gave up 7 bases; unmatched junction bases: 5. The CDR3 sequence is 15 residues long. CDR3 coding DNA: TGTGCCAGCAGCTTACTAGCGGGAGTCGTGAATGAGCAGTTCTTC. This codes for CASSLLAGVVNEQFF.

V is TRBV7-9 and J is TRBJ2-5; tentatively, D is TRBD2 (5 bases). V was pared by 5 bases and J by 2 bases, with 15 bases between. Looked up from germline, CDR1 is SEHNR and CDR2 is FQNEAQ (reference sequence). The CDR3 covers 15 residues. For the CDR3, the DNA is TGTGCCAGCAGCCTTCGCGTGGGGAGACAAGAGACCCAGTACTTC. Translating it yields CASSLRVGRQETQYF.

The V gene is TRBV1, the J gene TRBJ1-3; TRBD1, the table's D call, was not compared with the DNA. TRBV1 is reported as a pseudogene. The CDR3 is made up of 17 amino acids. The CDR3 is CTSSQDPKQGWGNTIYF. The CDR3 coding sequence is TGCACCAGCAGCCAAGATCCGAAACAGGGGTGGGGAAACACCATATATTTT.

The chain carries TRBV7-3 and TRBJ2-1, with a weak D call TRBD2 (5 bases). Germline CDR1 is SGHTA and CDR2 is FQGTGA. The CDR3 spans 12 residues. Trimming removed 6 bases at V and 9 bases at J, with 12 bases between. CDR3: CASSRDFGEQFF. The CDR3 region has the DNA TGTGCCAGCAGTCGGGATTTCGGTGAGCAGTTCTTC.

This clone has a handful of counts. The V and J genes are TRBV7-9 and TRBJ1-5, with 7 bases aligning to TRBD1. The CDR3 sequence is 15 residues long. From germline, CDR1 is SEHNR and CDR2 FQNEAQ (reference sequence). Trimming removed 4 bases from V and 4 bases from J; junction bases left unmatched: 7. The CDR3, as DNA: TGTGCCAGCAGCTCCCAGACAGGGAATAATCAGCCCCAGCATTTT. Translation: CASSSQTGNNQPQHF.

The V call is TRBV9, the J call TRBJ2-3; 11 bases are a match to TRBD2. Losses at the gene ends were 4 bases for V and 0 bases for J; bases not matched to a gene: 13. The CDR3 sequence is 19 residues long. Germline V gene lookup returns CDR1 SGDLS and CDR2 YYNGEE. CDR3 in amino acids: CASSPRGGTSGTSTDTQYF. The CDR3 nucleotides are TGTGCCAGCAGCCCCCGAGGGGGGACTAGCGGAACTAGCACAGATACGCAGTATTTT.

The J gene is TRBJ1-4, the V gene TRBV7-9, with a tentative D call TRBD1 (6 bases). The CDR3 consists of 16 residues. Germline V gene lookup returns CDR1 SEHNR and CDR2 FQNEAQ (reference sequence). Trimming removed 0 bases from V and 7 bases from J, with 15 bases in between. The chain's CDR3 is CASSLAGDTPGEKLFF. The CDR3 bases are TGTGCCAGCAGCTTAGCGGGGGACACCCCCGGTGAAAAACTGTTTTTT.

The chain links TRBV18 to TRBJ1-5; a weak D match, TRBD1 (5 bases). The V gene's germline CDR1 is KGHSH and CDR2 LQKENI. The ends were cut back, 0 bases at V and 5 bases at J, with 11 bases in the middle. The length of the CDR3 is 15 residues. The CDR3 coding sequence is TGTGCCAGCTCACCACCCGGGGTGGGGGATCAGCCCCAGCATTTT. Protein sequence: CASSPPGVGDQPQHF. Full variable domain (missing parts from reference TRBV18 and TRBJ1-5): NAGVMQNPRHLVRRRGQEARLRCSPMKGHSHVYWYRQLPEEGLKFMVYLQKENIIDESGMPKERFSAEFPKEGPSILRIQQVVRGDSAAYFCASSPPGVGDQPQHFGDGTRLSIL.